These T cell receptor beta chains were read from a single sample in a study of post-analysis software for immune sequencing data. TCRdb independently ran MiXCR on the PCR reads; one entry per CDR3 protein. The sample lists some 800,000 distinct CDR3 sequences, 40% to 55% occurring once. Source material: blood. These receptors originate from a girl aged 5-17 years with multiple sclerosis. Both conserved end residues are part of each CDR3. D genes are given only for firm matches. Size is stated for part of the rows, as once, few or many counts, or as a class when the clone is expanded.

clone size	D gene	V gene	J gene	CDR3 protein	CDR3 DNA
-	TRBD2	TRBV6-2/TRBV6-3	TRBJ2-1	CASSYSLAGGYNEQFF	TGTGCCAGCAGTTACTCCCTAGCGGGAGGCTACAATGAGCAGTTCTTC
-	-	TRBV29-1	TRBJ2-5	CSVDPTGYQETQYF	TGCAGCGTTGACCCAACAGGGTATCAAGAGACCCAGTACTTC
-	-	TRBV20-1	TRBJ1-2	CSAIRGSTLNYGYTF	TGCAGTGCTATTCGGGGGTCCACTCTTAACTATGGCTACACCTTC
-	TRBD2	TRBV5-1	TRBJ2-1	CASSVGRLAEKNEQFF	TGCGCCAGCAGCGTAGGGCGGCTAGCGGAGAAAAATGAGCAGTTCTTC
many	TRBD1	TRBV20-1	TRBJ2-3	CSAPDRAIRTDTQYF	TGCAGTGCTCCGGACAGGGCGATCCGCACAGATACGCAGTATTTT
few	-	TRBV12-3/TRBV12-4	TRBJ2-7	CASRLTNYEQYF	TGTGCCAGCAGACTCACCAACTACGAGCAGTACTTC
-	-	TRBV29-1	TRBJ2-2	CSVDLVMGGKNTGELFF	TGCAGCGTTGATTTAGTAATGGGCGGAAAGAACACCGGGGAGCTGTTTTTT
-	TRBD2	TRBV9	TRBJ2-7	CASSPSSGSKYEQYF	TGTGCCAGCAGCCCTTCTAGCGGGAGTAAATACGAGCAGTACTTC
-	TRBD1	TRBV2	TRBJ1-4	CATKGQRNEKLFF	TGTGCCACCAAGGGACAGCGGAATGAAAAACTGTTTTTT
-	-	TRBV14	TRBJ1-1	CASRLQGAEAFF	TGTGCCAGCAGACTACAGGGCGCTGAAGCTTTCTTT
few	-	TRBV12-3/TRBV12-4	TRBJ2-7	CASQVGTPSYEQYF	TGTGCCAGCCAGGTCGGGACTCCCTCCTACGAGCAGTACTTC
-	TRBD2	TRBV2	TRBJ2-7	CASSEAHLAGAYEQYF	TGTGCCAGCAGTGAAGCACACCTAGCGGGAGCCTACGAGCAGTACTTC
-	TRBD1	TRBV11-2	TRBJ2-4	CASSSTGQGGNIQYF	TGTGCCAGCAGTTCTACGGGACAGGGAGGAAACATTCAGTACTTC
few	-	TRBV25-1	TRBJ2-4	CASSGALLSNIQYF	TGTGCCAGCAGTGGTGCGTTGCTGTCAAACATTCAGTACTTC
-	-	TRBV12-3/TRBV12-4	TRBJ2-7	CASSLDLEYEQYF	TGTGCCAGCAGTTTGGACTTGGAGTACGAGCAGTACTTC
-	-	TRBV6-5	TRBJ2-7	CASSYSLDSNYEQYF	TGTGCCAGCAGTTACTCGCTGGACTCCAACTACGAGCAGTACTTC
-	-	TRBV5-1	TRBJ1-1	CASSAAGDLNTEAFF	TGCGCCAGCAGCGCGGCGGGGGATTTGAACACTGAAGCTTTCTTT
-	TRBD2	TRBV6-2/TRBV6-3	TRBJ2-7	CASSPTAGTIRSEQYF	TGTGCCAGCAGTCCGACCGCCGGGACTATAAGAAGCGAGCAGTACTTC
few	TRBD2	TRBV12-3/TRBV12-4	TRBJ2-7	CASSPSSPGLAGHRYEQYF	TGTGCCAGCAGTCCTAGTAGCCCCGGGTTAGCGGGACACCGGTACGAGCAGTACTTC
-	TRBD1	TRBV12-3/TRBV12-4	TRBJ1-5	CASSSPGQGSNQPQHF	TGTGCCAGCAGTTCCCCCGGACAGGGCAGCAATCAGCCCCAGCATTTT
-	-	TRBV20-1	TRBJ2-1	CSARDQISRGYEQFF	TGCAGTGCTAGAGATCAGATAAGTCGAGGGTATGAGCAGTTCTTC
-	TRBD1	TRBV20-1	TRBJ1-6	CSASEGAWPTSPLHF	TGCAGTGCCTCCGAGGGGGCATGGCCAACTTCACCCCTCCACTTT
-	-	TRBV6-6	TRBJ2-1	CASSYGQGLDEQFF	TGTGCCAGCAGTTACGGCCAGGGTTTGGATGAGCAGTTCTTC
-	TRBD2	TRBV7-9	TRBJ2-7	CASSPGTSGSKAHEQYF	TGTGCCAGCAGCCCCGGGACTAGCGGGAGTAAAGCCCACGAGCAGTACTTC
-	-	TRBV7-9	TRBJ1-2	CASSPGPRGYGYTF	TGTGCCAGCAGCCCTGGTCCAAGGGGCTATGGCTACACCTTC
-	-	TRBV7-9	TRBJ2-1	CAGSRAGSDEQFF	TGTGCCGGCAGCCGCGCCGGGAGCGATGAGCAGTTCTTC
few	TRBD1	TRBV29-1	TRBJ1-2	CSVAEDRGNYGYTF	TGCAGCGTTGCGGAGGACAGGGGGAACTATGGCTACACCTTC
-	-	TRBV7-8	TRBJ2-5	CASSLGQGVRETQYF	TGTGCCAGCAGCCTAGGGCAGGGTGTTAGGGAGACCCAGTACTTC
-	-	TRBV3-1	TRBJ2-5	CASSQEDREETQYF	TGTGCCAGCAGCCAGGAGGACAGAGAAGAGACCCAGTACTTC
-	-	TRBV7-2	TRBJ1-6	CASSLGTVNNSPLHF	TGTGCCAGCAGCTTAGGGACGGTTAATAATTCACCCCTCCACTTT
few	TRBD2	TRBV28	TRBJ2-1	CASSTHPLAGMGNEQFF	TGTGCCAGCAGTACCCACCCTTTAGCGGGGATGGGAAATGAGCAGTTCTTC
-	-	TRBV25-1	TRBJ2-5	CASSGGGVETQYF	TGTGCCAGCAGTGGGGGTGGGGTAGAGACCCAGTACTTC
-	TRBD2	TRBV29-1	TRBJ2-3	CSVEGGSGTDTQYF	TGCAGCGTTGAGGGCGGGAGCGGCACAGATACGCAGTATTTT
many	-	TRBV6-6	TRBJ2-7	CASSGRNEQYF	TGTGCCAGCAGTGGTAGAAACGAGCAGTACTTC
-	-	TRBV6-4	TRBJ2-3	CASSEHGTDTQYF	TGTGCCAGCAGTGAGCATGGCACAGATACGCAGTATTTT
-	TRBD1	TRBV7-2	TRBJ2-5	CASMTGAGETQYF	TGTGCCAGCATGACAGGGGCGGGAGAGACCCAGTACTTC
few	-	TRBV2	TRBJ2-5	CASVQSPLGETQYF	TGTGCCAGCGTGCAAAGCCCCCTTGGAGAGACCCAGTACTTC
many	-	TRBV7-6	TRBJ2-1	CASSSVDYLSYNEQFF	TGTGCCAGCAGCTCCGTGGACTACCTCTCCTACAATGAGCAGTTCTTC
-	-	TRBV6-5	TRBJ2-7	CASRNGDSWDEQYF	TGTGCCAGCCGTAATGGGGATTCATGGGACGAGCAGTACTTC
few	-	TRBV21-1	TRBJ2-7	CASSKVYGVYEQYF	TGTGCCAGCAGCAAAGTATATGGGGTGTACGAGCAGTACTTC
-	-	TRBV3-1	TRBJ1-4	CASSQPRADYNEKLFF	TGTGCCAGCAGCCAGCCCCGGGCGGACTATAATGAAAAACTGTTTTTT
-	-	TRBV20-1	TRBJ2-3	CSAGRSGNTDTQYF	TGCAGTGCTGGCCGTAGCGGAAACACAGATACGCAGTATTTT
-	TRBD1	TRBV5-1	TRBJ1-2	CASSSTGGRIYGYTF	TGCGCCAGCAGCTCCACAGGGGGCCGGATCTATGGCTACACCTTC
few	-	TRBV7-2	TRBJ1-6	CASSLAGTGVGSPLHF	TGTGCCAGCAGCTTAGCGGGGACGGGGGTAGGTTCACCCCTCCACTTT
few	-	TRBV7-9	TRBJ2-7	CASSLGTDPYEQYF	TGTGCCAGCAGCTTAGGGACCGATCCCTACGAGCAGTACTTC
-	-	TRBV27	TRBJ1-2	CASWQGSWYDGYTF	TGTGCCAGTTGGCAGGGTAGTTGGTATGATGGCTACACCTTC
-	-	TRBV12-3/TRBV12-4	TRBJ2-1	CASKRSDEQFF	TGTGCCAGCAAACGAAGCGATGAGCAGTTCTTC
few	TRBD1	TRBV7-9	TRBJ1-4	CASSFETGGARFF	TGTGCCAGCAGCTTCGAGACAGGGGGCGCGCGGTTTTTT
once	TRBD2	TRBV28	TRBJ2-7	CASSLEVAGGGEAQYF	TGTGCCAGCAGCCTAGAGGTAGCGGGAGGCGGGGAGGCCCAGTACTTC
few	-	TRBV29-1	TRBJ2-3	CSVDSIADTQYF	TGCAGCGTTGACAGTATTGCAGATACGCAGTATTTT
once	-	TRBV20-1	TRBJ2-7	CSAPGSSYNEQYF	TGCAGTGCACCCGGGAGCTCCTACAATGAGCAGTACTTC
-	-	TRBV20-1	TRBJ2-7	CSARDPNRSTQYF	TGCAGTGCTAGAGATCCCAATAGGAGTACCCAGTACTTC